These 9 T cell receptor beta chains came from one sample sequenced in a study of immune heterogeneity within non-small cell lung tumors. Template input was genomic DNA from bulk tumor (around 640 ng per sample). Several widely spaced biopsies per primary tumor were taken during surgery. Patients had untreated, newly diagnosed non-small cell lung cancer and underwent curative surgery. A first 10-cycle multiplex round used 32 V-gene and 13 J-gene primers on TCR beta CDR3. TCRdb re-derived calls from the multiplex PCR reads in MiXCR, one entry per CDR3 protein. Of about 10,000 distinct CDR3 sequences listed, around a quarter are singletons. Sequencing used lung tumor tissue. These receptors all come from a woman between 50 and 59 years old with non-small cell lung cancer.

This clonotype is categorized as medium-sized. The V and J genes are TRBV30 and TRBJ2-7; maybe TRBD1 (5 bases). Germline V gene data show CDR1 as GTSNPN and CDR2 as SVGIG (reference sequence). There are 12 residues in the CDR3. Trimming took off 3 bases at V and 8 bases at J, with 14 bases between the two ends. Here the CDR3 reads CAWRTGVLQQYF. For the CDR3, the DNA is TGTGCCTGGAGAACAGGAGTGCTCCAGCAGTACTTC.

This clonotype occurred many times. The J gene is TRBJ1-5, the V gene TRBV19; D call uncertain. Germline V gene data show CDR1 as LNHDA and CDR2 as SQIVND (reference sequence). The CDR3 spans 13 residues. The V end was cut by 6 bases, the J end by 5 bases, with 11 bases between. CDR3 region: CASRQSRHQPQHF. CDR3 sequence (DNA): TGTGCCAGTAGACAAAGCAGGCATCAGCCCCAGCATTTT.

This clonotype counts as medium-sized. The CDR3 bases are TGCGCCAGCAGCCACCCCGGGACCCCCTACGAGCAGTACTTC. It codes for CASSHPGTPYEQYF. The V call is TRBV4-1, the J call TRBJ2-7; D may be TRBD1 or TRBD2 (5 bases each). The V gene lost 3 bases and the J gene lost 2 bases, with 11 bases spanning the gap. The CDR3 runs 14 residues. Looked up from germline, CDR1 is MGHRA and CDR2 is YSYEKL.

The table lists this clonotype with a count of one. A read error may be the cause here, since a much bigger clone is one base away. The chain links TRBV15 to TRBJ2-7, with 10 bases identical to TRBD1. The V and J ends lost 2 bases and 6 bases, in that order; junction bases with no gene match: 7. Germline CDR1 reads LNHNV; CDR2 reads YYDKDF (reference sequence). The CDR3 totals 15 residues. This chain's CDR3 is CATSRSGTGACEQYF. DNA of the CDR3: TGTGCCACCAGCAGATCCGGGACAGGGGCCTGCGAGCAGTACTTC.

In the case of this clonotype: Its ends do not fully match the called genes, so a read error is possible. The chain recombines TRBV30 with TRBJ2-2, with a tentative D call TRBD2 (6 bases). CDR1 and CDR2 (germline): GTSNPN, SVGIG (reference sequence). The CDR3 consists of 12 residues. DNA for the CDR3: TGTACCTGGAGTAGGTGGGCCGGGGAGGTGTTTTTT. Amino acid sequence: CTWSRWAGEVFF.

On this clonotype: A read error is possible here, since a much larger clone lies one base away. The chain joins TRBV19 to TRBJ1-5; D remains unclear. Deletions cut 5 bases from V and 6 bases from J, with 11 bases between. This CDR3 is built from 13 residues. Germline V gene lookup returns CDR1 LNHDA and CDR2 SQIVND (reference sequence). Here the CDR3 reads CASSLEASQPQHF. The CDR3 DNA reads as TGTGCCAGTAGTTTGGAGGCGAGTCAGCCCCAGCATTTT.

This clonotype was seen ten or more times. The CDR3 spells CASSFGGRAEETQYF. CDR3 DNA sequence: TGTGCCAGCAGTTTCGGGGGCCGCGCGGAAGAGACCCAGTACTTC. This rearrangement joins TRBV28 to TRBJ2-5; D tentatively reads TRBD1 or TRBD2 (6 bases each). CDR1 is MDHEN and CDR2 is SYDVKM in the germline V gene. The length of the CDR3 is 15 residues. V lost 3 bases and J lost 3, with 14 bases in between.

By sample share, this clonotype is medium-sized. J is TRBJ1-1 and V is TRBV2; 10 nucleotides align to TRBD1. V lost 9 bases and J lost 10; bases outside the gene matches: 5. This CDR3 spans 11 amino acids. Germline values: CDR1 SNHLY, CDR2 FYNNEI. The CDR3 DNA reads TGTGCCAGACGGACAGGGGGATCAGCTTTCTTT. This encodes CARRTGGSAFF. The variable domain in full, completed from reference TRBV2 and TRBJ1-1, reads EPEVTQTPSHQVTQMGQEVILRCVPISNHLYFYWYRQILGQKVEFLVSFYNNEISEKSEIFDDQFSVERPDGSNFTLKIRSTKLEDSAMYFCARRTGGSAFFGQGTRLTVV.

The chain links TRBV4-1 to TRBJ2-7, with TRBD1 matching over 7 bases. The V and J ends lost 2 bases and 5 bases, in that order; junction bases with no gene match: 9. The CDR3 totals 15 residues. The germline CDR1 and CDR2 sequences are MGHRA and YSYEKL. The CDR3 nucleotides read TGCGCCAGCAGCCAATTGGTTATACAGGGGAACGAGCAGTACTTC. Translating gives CASSQLVIQGNEQYF.